The following is a T cell receptor beta chain sequence with its context. The target antigen is unknown. This specimen comes from a study of shared clonotypes between healthy human individuals. The CDR3 extends over 18 amino acids. Between the trimmed V and J ends, which lost 2 bases and 2 bases, there was a span of 19 bases. CDR1 SGHTA and CDR2 FQGNSA come from the germline V gene. Sequencing was performed with immunoSEQ multiplex PCR; in TCRdb, only in-frame clones are kept and a portion is missing. The sample has about 2 million clones; 85% to 95% are singletons. Study outcomes and limitations: The four-donor shared clonotypes exceeded non-shared clonotypes in generation probability, with non-shared ones scoring lower.

The receptor comes from a man aged 18 to 30 in good health. Input material: naive CD4+ T cells sorted from blood. As for subset: CD45RA+ positively selected. The chain has TRBV7-2 and TRBJ1-3, with D possibly being TRBD1 (5 bases). The CDR3 DNA follows: TGTGCCAGCAGCTTAACCCCCTCCGGGGGAGGAACTGGAAACACCATATATTTT. This sequence encodes CASSLTPSGGGTGNTIYF.